These 13 T cell receptor beta chains originate from one sample sequenced in a study of blood T cell repertoires in COVID-19. Profiling relied on immunoSEQ multiplex PCR, and the TCRdb table lists in-frame clones only, not all of them. The sample includes a few hundred thousand clones, 80% to 90% of them seen just once. Sequenced: peripheral blood. These receptors came from an elderly woman with acute or convalescent COVID-19.

The chain employs TRBV28 and TRBJ1-1; maybe TRBD1 (5 bases). Germline V gene lookup returns CDR1 MDHEN and CDR2 SYDVKM. V was trimmed by 7 bases and J by 3 bases, leaving 15 bases between them. The CDR3 runs 14 residues. CDR3 nucleotides: TGTGCCAGCAAGGGAAGGGGCCCCTACACTGAAGCTTTCTTT. Its translation: CASKGRGPYTEAFF.

This chain connects TRBV9 to TRBJ1-4, with TRBD1 matching 11 bases. V shed 3 bases, J shed 7 bases, and the junction held 5 bases outside the gene matches. Germline V CDR1 and CDR2: SGDLS, YYNGEE. The CDR3 has 15 amino acids. CDR3 region: CASSGGQGAGEKLFF. DNA of the CDR3: TGTGCCAGCAGCGGCGGACAGGGGGCGGGTGAAAAACTGTTTTTT.

This chain joins TRBV30 and TRBJ2-1; possible D gene TRBD1, 6 bases. The germline V gene encodes CDR1 GTSNPN and CDR2 SVGIG (reference sequence). The CDR3 runs 13 residues. Trimming took off 0 bases at V and 9 bases at J, with 12 bases between the two ends. CDR3 protein: CAWSVAQGTEQFF. The DNA for the CDR3 is TGTGCCTGGAGTGTAGCCCAGGGGACTGAGCAGTTCTTC.

The chain recombines TRBV11-2 with TRBJ1-3, with a weak D call TRBD1 (5 bases). The V and J ends lost 0 bases and 2 bases respectively, with 8 bases between them. The V gene's germline CDR1 is SGHAT and CDR2 FQNNGV. CDR3 length: 15 residues. The CDR3: CASSLDGAPGNTIYF. For the CDR3, the DNA is TGTGCCAGCAGCTTAGATGGGGCTCCTGGAAACACCATATATTTT.

This clone appeared a single time. The chain joins TRBV7-8 to TRBJ1-1; D is unresolved. V was clipped by 1 base and J by 8 bases, with 14 bases between them. This CDR3 has 14 amino acids. Germline assignment: CDR1 SGHVS and CDR2 FQNEAQ. The CDR3 region has the DNA TGTGCCAGCAGCTTAGGAGCTTCTAGGCCGGAAGCTTTCTTT. Protein sequence: CASSLGASRPEAFF.

In its sample, this clone was seen a few times. The rearrangement joins TRBV5-1 to TRBJ2-7, with 12 bases identical to TRBD2. The V gene's germline CDR1 is SGHRS and CDR2 YFSETQ. The length of the CDR3 is 15 residues. With V trimmed by 0 bases and J by 5 bases, 3 bases remained unmatched. The CDR3, as DNA: TGCGCCAGCAGCTTGGGACTAGCGGGAGCGAACGAGCAGTACTTC. Amino acids: CASSLGLAGANEQYF.

This clone occurred a few times. The chain combines TRBV18 with TRBJ2-7, with D possibly matching TRBD2 (5 bases). This CDR3 is built from 16 residues. Germline V gene data show CDR1 as KGHSH and CDR2 as LQKENI. The V and J ends lost 2 bases and 0 bases respectively, with 14 bases between them. The CDR3 loop reads CASSPDARGASYEQYF. For the CDR3, the DNA is TGTGCCAGCTCACCAGACGCACGGGGAGCCTCCTACGAGCAGTACTTC.

The chain employs TRBV9 and TRBJ2-7; TRBD2 matches at 10 bases. Per the germline V gene, CDR1 is SGDLS and CDR2 is YYNGEE. The V and J ends lost 0 bases and 1 base, in that order; junction bases with no gene match: 4. The CDR3 is made up of 16 amino acids. DNA of the CDR3: TGTGCCAGCAGCGTAGGTCGGACTAGCGGTTCCTACGAGCAGTACTTC. This translates into CASSVGRTSGSYEQYF.

This clone appeared a single time. The V call is TRBV5-8, the J call TRBJ1-6; weak D call: TRBD1 (5 bases). Germline lookup yields CDR1 SGHTS and CDR2 YDEGEE. The CDR3 has 14 amino acids. V was cut by 2 bases and J by 10 bases, with 13 bases left in between. The CDR3 spells CASSFGQGGSPLHF. In DNA, the CDR3 is TGTGCCAGCAGCTTTGGGCAGGGCGGCTCACCCCTCCACTTT.

This clone occurred a few times. The V gene is TRBV12-3 or TRBV12-4, the J gene TRBJ1-5, with TRBD1 matching over 7 bases. V was pared by 5 bases and J by 7 bases, with 5 bases of the junction left unmatched. The CDR3 covers 13 residues. The CDR3 reads CASSPQGGQPQHF. For the CDR3, the DNA is TGTGCCAGCAGTCCCCAGGGGGGCCAGCCCCAGCATTTT.

This chain connects TRBV18 to TRBJ2-1; weak D call: TRBD1 (5 bases). This CDR3 region has 15 residues. Germline CDR1 reads KGHSH; CDR2 reads LQKENI. With 0 bases removed from V and 7 bases from J, the gap between germline ends came to 13 bases. In nucleotides, the CDR3 is TGTGCCAGCTCACCACCGGACACCCCCGGGAATGAGCAGTTCTTC. It specifies CASSPPDTPGNEQFF.

The rearrangement joins TRBV2 to TRBJ2-5, with 7 bases aligning to TRBD2. The CDR3 extends over 14 amino acids. J was trimmed by 3 bases and V by 6 bases; bases with no gene match: 7. CDR1 is SNHLY and CDR2 is FYNNEI in the germline V gene. The CDR3 reads CASSVGGGKETQYF. In nucleotides, the CDR3 is TGTGCCAGCAGCGTTGGGGGGGGGAAAGAGACCCAGTACTTC.

This chain uses TRBV11-3 with TRBJ2-3, with 8 bases aligning to TRBD1. The V gene end was trimmed by 0 bases and the J gene end by 2 bases; junction bases not matched to a gene: 7. The germline V gene encodes CDR1 SGHNT and CDR2 YENEEA. This CDR3 has 17 amino acids. CDR3: CASSLDPAGGVTDTQYF. CDR3 bases: TGTGCCAGCAGCTTAGATCCAGCAGGGGGCGTCACAGATACGCAGTATTTT.